This T cell receptor beta chain was recovered during a study of molecular identifiers for immune sequencing clone quantification. CDR1 and CDR2 (germline): DFQATT, SNEGSKA (reference sequence). The CDR3 sequence is 14 residues long. CD8+CD4-CCR7+CD45RA+ cells were sorted as naive CD8 T cells. The table lists this clonotype with a few counts. Its cognate antigen is unknown. An end of the junction differs from the germline gene, which may be a read error. Bulk TCR libraries were made with methods that had been previously described and with listed TCR primers. TCRdb independently ran MiXCR on the PCR reads; one entry per CDR3 protein. The sample includes 300,000 to 350,000 distinct CDR3 sequences, roughly a fifth of them seen just once. Overall study results and limits: A shared barcode on identical TCR molecules could lead to underestimated sizes for highly expanded clones.

The genes are TRBV20-1 and TRBJ2-7; unclear D gene. The sequence was obtained from a human donor in good health. Some libraries in this study had Jurkat cell RNA spiked in. The material sequenced was naive CD8+ T cells from blood, with Jurkat cell RNA spiked in. Subset meaning: FACS-sorted CD8+CD4-CCR7+CD45RA+ naive T cells. The CDR3 coding sequence is TGCAGTGCTAGAGTTCTAGGGATCTCCTACGAGCGGTACTTC. Protein sequence: CSARVLGISYERYF.